The following is a TCR beta chain sequence with its context. The study sampled nominally healthy donors, though unrecorded immune exposures were likely. Primers: 60 Vbeta forward and 13 Jbeta reverse. Here immunoSEQ multiplex PCR was the method, and the copy in TCRdb shows in-frame clones only, minus some. The table lists roughly 100,000 clones. The sample belongs to a study of cytomegalovirus exposure and HLA in healthy donors. This CDR3 contains 14 residues. V dropped 6 bases and J dropped 6; count of bases not matched to a gene: 6. Germline CDR1 is KGHSH and CDR2 is LQKENI. This rearrangement joins TRBV18 to TRBJ2-7; 12 bases are a match to TRBD1. The clonotype originates from a man aged 35 to 55 in good health and CMV-seronegative. Material for sequencing was PBMCs. CDR3 sequence (DNA): TGTGCCAGCTCCCCCGGGACAGGGGGCCTCGAGCAGTACTTC. It is translated as CASSPGTGGLEQYF.